This TCR beta chain emerged from a study of cytomegalovirus exposure and HLA in healthy donors. Broader study findings: It was approximately 150 TCR beta chains that were listed as cytomegalovirus-associated. Analyzed later, most CMV-associated TCR beta chains appeared HLA-restricted.

This CDR3 has 13 amino acids. V was cut by 7 bases and J by 5 bases, with 14 bases left in between. The germline V gene encodes CDR1 SNHLY and CDR2 FYNNEI. Remarks on this clone: No antigen is known for it.

The PCR ran on 60 Vbeta and 13 Jbeta primers. This table comes from immunoSEQ multiplex PCR, and its TCRdb copy is limited to in-frame clones, with some not included. The table lists about 160,000 clones, over 80% of them singletons. Donors had nominal health at sampling but likely had unrecorded immune exposures. Sequencing was done on a sample of PBMCs. V is TRBV2 and J is TRBJ1-1, with TRBD1 as a possible D gene (6 bases). This sequence was found in a woman younger than 35 in good health and CMV-seronegative. CDR3 sequence (DNA): TGTGCCAGCACGTTGGAGGGGGGGACTGAAGCTTTCTTT. It yields the protein CASTLEGGTEAFF.